This TCR beta chain derives from a study of yellow fever vaccine responses in identical twins. Study observations and caveats: Among the twins, the vaccine T cell response reportedly seemed partly convergent and partly personalized.

The CDR3 is made up of 15 amino acids. In germline, CDR1 is MGHRA, CDR2 YSYEKL. V lost 3 bases to trimming and J lost 2 bases; unmatched junction nucleotides: 3. TCRdb fed the RT-PCR reads into MiXCR, producing one record per CDR3 protein. The sample includes 1,500 to 2,000 distinct CDR3 sequences, 87% seen only once; the top ten take around 5%. This clonotype was detected only a few times. Its specificity is unknown. The sample was T cells from blood (PBMCs), unsorted or a sorted subset (not recorded which), taken before or after yellow fever vaccination (not recorded which). V gene TRBV4-1 combines with J gene TRBJ1-1; 10 bases are shared with TRBD1. This sequence was found in a woman aged 18 to 35 who received the yellow fever vaccine. This CDR3 reads CASSQGDRGNTEAFF. The CDR3 DNA reads TGCGCCAGCAGCCAGGGGGACAGGGGAAACACTGAAGCTTTCTTT.